The clone carrying this TCR beta chain was detected only once. Generated by immunoSEQ multiplex PCR, the TCRdb table keeps only in-frame clones and is missing some. The sample contains over 150,000 clones, more than 70% of which appear only once. Trimming took 5 bases from V and 6 from J; bases not matched to a gene: 3. From germline, CDR1 is MNHEY and CDR2 SMNVEV (reference sequence). There are 12 residues in the CDR3. This record comes from a study of blood T cell repertoires in COVID-19. Allocation to cohorts depended on clinical history reported by the participants. Material for sequencing was PBMCs or T cells enriched from blood (not recorded which). V usage is TRBV27 and J usage is TRBJ2-7; 8 nucleotides match TRBD1. This receptor was identified in a man in his forties who had recovered from COVID-19. The CDR3 protein is CASSLTGVEQYF. CDR3 nucleotide sequence: TGTGCCAGCAGTCTGACAGGGGTCGAGCAGTACTTC.